The 18 T cell receptor beta chains below come from one sample, sequenced in a study of blood T cell repertoires in COVID-19. Sequencing was performed with immunoSEQ multiplex PCR; in TCRdb, only in-frame clones are kept and a portion is missing. The table shows about 150,000 clones, with 87% occurring only once. The specimen sequenced was peripheral blood. These receptors were obtained from a man older than 75 with acute or convalescent COVID-19.

The V and J genes are TRBV7-2 and TRBJ1-5; a possible D gene is TRBD1 (5 bases). With 1 base removed from V and 2 bases from J, the gap between germline ends came to 6 bases. The germline V gene has CDR1 SGHTA and CDR2 FQGNSA. The CDR3 consists of 14 residues. As DNA, the CDR3 is TGTGCCAGCAGCTTAGTACAGGGCAATCAGCCCCAGCATTTT. It codes for CASSLVQGNQPQHF.

The chain carries TRBV24-1 and TRBJ1-2; D gene uncertain. Looked up from germline, CDR1 is KGHDR and CDR2 is SFDVKD. V lost 4 bases to trimming and J lost 5 bases, with 7 bases between them. The CDR3 has 12 amino acids. The CDR3 DNA follows: TGTGCCACCAGTGAGGGAGAGTATGGCTACACCTTC. The encoded protein is CATSEGEYGYTF.

The V call is TRBV14, the J call TRBJ1-2; no clear D gene. V lost 0 bases, J lost 4 bases, and 15 bases lay in between. Per germline, CDR1 SGHDN and CDR2 FVKESK. CDR3 length: 16 residues. The CDR3 DNA reads TGTGCCAGCAGCCAAGACCTCCTTGTGAACTTCTATGGCTACACCTTC. Amino acid sequence: CASSQDLLVNFYGYTF. Full variable domain (remainder filled in from reference TRBV14 and TRBJ1-2): EAGVTQFPSHSVIEKGQTVTLRCDPISGHDNLYWYRRVMGKEIKFLLHFVKESKQDESGMPNNRFLAERTGGTYSTLKVQPAELEDSGVYFCASSQDLLVNFYGYTFGSGTRLTVV.

V and J are TRBV5-1 and TRBJ1-2, with 7 bases matching TRBD1. CDR1 and CDR2 (germline): SGHRS, YFSETQ. V lost 0 bases and J lost 4; bases outside the gene matches: 6. The CDR3 contains 15 residues. CDR3 residues: CASSLDGTASYGYTF. Here the CDR3 DNA reads TGCGCCAGCAGCTTGGATGGGACAGCTTCCTATGGCTACACCTTC.

The chain uses TRBV11-2 and TRBJ2-7; 12 bases agree with TRBD2. CDR3 length: 15 amino acids. Germline V gene data show CDR1 as SGHAT and CDR2 as FQNNGV. The V and J ends lost 0 bases and 5 bases, in that order; junction bases with no gene match: 2. CDR3 sequence reads: CASSLDGLAGNEQYF. CDR3 DNA sequence: TGTGCCAGCAGCTTAGATGGACTAGCGGGAAACGAGCAGTACTTC.

The chain links TRBV18 to TRBJ1-1, with 8 bases aligning to TRBD1. This CDR3 has 14 residues. CDR1 and CDR2 from the germline V gene are KGHSH and LQKENI. V lost 5 bases and J lost 3; bases outside the gene matches: 5. The CDR3 loop reads CASSDRTGHTEAFF. CDR3 in DNA: TGTGCCAGCTCAGACCGGACAGGGCACACTGAAGCTTTCTTT.

The chain uses TRBV19 and TRBJ1-3; a weak D match, TRBD1 (6 bases). Per germline, CDR1 LNHDA and CDR2 SQIVND (reference sequence). V was cut by 5 bases and J by 0 bases, with 14 bases left in between. The CDR3 has 16 residues. CDR3 protein: CASSLGTSASGNTIYF. In nucleotides, the CDR3 is TGTGCCAGTAGTTTAGGGACAAGTGCCTCTGGAAACACCATATATTTT.

The chain couples TRBV11-2 to TRBJ2-1; TRBD2 agrees at 10 bases. Germline V CDR1 and CDR2: SGHAT, FQNNGV. Trimming took 4 bases from V and 0 from J; bases not matched to a gene: 3. This CDR3 spans 16 amino acids. The CDR3 nucleotides read TGTGCCAGCAGCTCAGCGGGAGGGGCCTCCTACAATGAGCAGTTCTTC. It yields the protein CASSSAGGASYNEQFF.

This chain joins TRBV3-1 (or the pseudogene TRBV3-2) and TRBJ2-7, with 9 bases aligning to TRBD1. The V gene's germline CDR1 is LGHDT and CDR2 YNNKEL (reference sequence). The CDR3 runs 14 residues. V was pared by 6 bases and J by 2 bases, with 5 bases of the junction left unmatched. CDR3 coding DNA: TGTGCCAGCAGTATACAGGGGGCACCCTACGAGCAGTACTTC. Translation: CASSIQGAPYEQYF.

The chain carries TRBV7-2 and TRBJ1-5; 7 bases fit TRBD1. Germline V CDR1 and CDR2: SGHTA, FQGNSA. The CDR3 contains 15 residues. The V segment lost 6 bases and the J segment 0 bases; nucleotides outside the gene matches: 5. The CDR3 is CASSYRGVSNQPQHF. For the CDR3, the DNA is TGTGCCAGCAGTTACAGGGGAGTTAGCAATCAGCCCCAGCATTTT.

This chain uses TRBV5-5 with TRBJ1-1; 9 positions match TRBD1. Per the germline V gene, CDR1 is SGHKS and CDR2 is YYEKEE (reference sequence). The length of the CDR3 is 18 residues. V lost 4 bases and J lost 5; bases outside the gene matches: 18. CDR3 amino acids: CASSREWEVGQGETEAFF. The CDR3 DNA reads TGTGCCAGCAGCCGTGAGTGGGAGGTGGGACAGGGAGAAACTGAAGCTTTCTTT.

The chain uses TRBV30 and TRBJ2-1; a possible D gene is TRBD2 (6 bases). Germline CDR1 GTSNPN, CDR2 SVGIG (reference sequence). CDR3 length: 14 amino acids. V was pared by 0 bases and J by 3 bases, with 9 bases between. The CDR3 protein is CAWSVGSSYNEQFF. CDR3 coding DNA: TGTGCCTGGAGTGTCGGGAGCAGCTACAATGAGCAGTTCTTC.

The chain joins TRBV6-5 to TRBJ2-2; 11 nucleotides align to TRBD2. The CDR3 runs to 16 residues. CDR1 is MNHEY, CDR2 SVGAGI, per germline. The V segment lost 7 bases and the J segment 4 bases; nucleotides outside the gene matches: 8. CDR3 nucleotides: TGTGCCAGCACTTATAGCGGGGGGGCCGTCACCGGGGAGCTGTTTTTT. Translating it yields CASTYSGGAVTGELFF.

The chain joins TRBV3-1 (or the pseudogene TRBV3-2) to TRBJ1-2, with TRBD1 matching 10 bases. The V gene's germline CDR1 is LGHDT and CDR2 YNNKEL (reference sequence). J was trimmed by 7 bases and V by 6 bases; bases with no gene match: 8. This CDR3 region has 14 residues. The CDR3 spells CASSVLGTGAGYTF. The CDR3 DNA sequence: TGTGCCAGCAGTGTGCTAGGGACAGGGGCTGGCTACACCTTC.

The CDR3 loop is CSVGLGTNEKLFF. The CDR3 DNA reads as TGCAGCGTGGGACTAGGGACTAATGAAAAACTGTTTTTT. The V and J genes are TRBV29-1 and TRBJ1-4, with D possibly being TRBD1 (5 bases). V was cut by 6 bases and J by 2 bases, with 10 bases left in between. Germline CDR1 reads SQVTM; CDR2 reads ANQGSEA. The CDR3 loop spans 13 amino acids. The entire variable domain, with the rest obtained from reference TRBV29-1 and TRBJ1-4, is as follows: SAVISQKPSRDICQRGTSLTIQCQVDSQVTMMFWYRQQPGQSLTLIATANQGSEATYESGFVIDKFPISRPNLTFSTLTVSNMSPEDSSIYLCSVGLGTNEKLFFGSGTQLSVL.

This rearrangement joins TRBV19 to TRBJ1-3, with 8 bases fitting TRBD1. Germline V CDR1 and CDR2: LNHDA, SQIVND (reference sequence). J gave up 0 bases and V 8 bases, and 3 bases lay outside the gene matches. The CDR3 totals 14 residues. The CDR3: CASETGASGNTIYF. CDR3 bases: TGTGCCAGTGAGACAGGGGCCTCTGGAAACACCATATATTTT.

V is TRBV6-5 and J is TRBJ1-1; no clear D. The CDR3 consists of 13 residues. Trimming cost V 2 bases and J 0 bases, with 4 bases left between them. CDR1 and CDR2 (germline): MNHEY, SVGAGI. The DNA of the CDR3 is TGTGCCAGCAGTTACCAGGTGAACACTGAAGCTTTCTTT. Residues: CASSYQVNTEAFF.

V gene TRBV19 combines with J gene TRBJ1-1; 8 bases line up with TRBD1. The CDR3 has 14 residues. Germline V gene data show CDR1 as LNHDA and CDR2 as SQIVND (reference sequence). J lost 1 base, V lost 9 bases, and 7 bases had no gene match. The CDR3 region is CASSGGGGNTEAFF. DNA for the CDR3: TGTGCCAGCTCAGGGGGCGGCGGGAACACTGAAGCTTTCTTT. The full variable domain, in which reference TRBV19 and TRBJ1-1 provide the parts outside the CDR3, is DGGITQSPKYLFRKEGQNVTLSCEQNLNHDAMYWYRQDPGQGLRLIYYSQIVNDFQKGDIAEGYSVSREKKESFPLTVTSAQKNPTAFYLCASSGGGGNTEAFFGQGTRLTVV.